There are a few counts of the clone carrying this T cell receptor beta chain. Other nucleotide sequences from this sample produce the same CDR3. The entry originates in a study of shared clonotypes between healthy human individuals. On the study more broadly: Serving as donors were two women and a few men, whose ages spanned 18 to 49.

CDR3 length equals 14 residues. Trimming removed 0 bases from V and 1 base from J, with 7 bases in between. Per germline, CDR1 SGHRS and CDR2 YFSETQ. Produced via immunoSEQ multiplex PCR; TCRdb's table is partial and in-frame only. The data show a few million clones, roughly 93% seen once. The TCR sequence derives from a young man in good health. Some clones in this sample may be carry-over from other donors' samples. V and J are TRBV5-1 and TRBJ1-1, with a weak D call TRBD1 (6 bases). The sequenced sample consisted of naive CD4+ T cells from PBMCs. Indicated subset: CD45RA+ positively selected. CDR3 in amino acids: CASSLDRANTEAFF. In DNA form, the CDR3 reads TGCGCCAGCAGCTTGGACAGGGCGAACACTGAAGCTTTCTTT.